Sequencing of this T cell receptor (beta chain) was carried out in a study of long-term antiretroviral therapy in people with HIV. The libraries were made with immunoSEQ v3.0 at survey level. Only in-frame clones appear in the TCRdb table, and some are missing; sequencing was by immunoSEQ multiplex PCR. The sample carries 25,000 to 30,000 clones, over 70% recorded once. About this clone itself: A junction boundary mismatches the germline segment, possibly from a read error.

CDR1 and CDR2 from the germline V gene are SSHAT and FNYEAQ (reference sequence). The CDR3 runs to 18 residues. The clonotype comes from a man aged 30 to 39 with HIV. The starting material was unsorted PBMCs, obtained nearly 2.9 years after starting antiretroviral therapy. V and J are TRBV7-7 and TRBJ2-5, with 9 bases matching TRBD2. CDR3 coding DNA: TGTGCTAGCAGCTTAGCCCGACCGGGGCTAGCGGGGCAAGAGACCCAGTACTTC. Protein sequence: CASSLARPGLAGQETQYF. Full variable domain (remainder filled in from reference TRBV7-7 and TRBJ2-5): GAGVSQSPRYKVTKRGQDVTLRCDPISSHATLYWYQQALGQGPEFLTYFNYEAQPDKSGLPSDRFSAERPEGSISTLTIQRTEQRDSAMYRCASSLARPGLAGQETQYFGPGTRLLVL.